This entry is about one T cell receptor (beta chain). The data were obtained in a study of blood T cell repertoires in COVID-19. Across the whole study: COVID-19 samples from acute and convalescent phases originated in the United States, Italy and Spain. PBMCs, B-cell-depleted T cells, or T cells provided the cDNA or gDNA that made up the material.

Seattle cases were enrolled at active infection and followed longitudinally. In the study's own analysis: For nucleated cells, counts were estimated from reference gene primer amplification. Method: immunoSEQ multiplex PCR; TCRdb's copy keeps in-frame clones and lacks some. The V and J calls and the clone size are those of that table, but D and trimming were determined from the DNA. The sample includes around 250,000 clones, roughly 82% seen only once; the top ten take approximately 6.2%. The CDR3 consists of 22 residues. Looked up from germline, CDR1 is SGHDN and CDR2 is FVKESK. Losses at the gene ends were 4 bases for V and 0 bases for J; bases not matched to a gene: 21.

The gene calls are TRBV14 and TRBJ2-1, with 10 bases that match TRBD2. What was sequenced was peripheral blood. This clonotype was sampled from a woman aged 80 or over with COVID-19, enrolled during active disease. The CDR3 protein is CASSPGSGGPTNPSSSYNEQFF. Written as DNA, the CDR3 is TGTGCCAGCAGCCCAGGTAGCGGGGGGCCGACTAATCCCTCGAGCTCCTACAATGAGCAGTTCTTC. Using reference TRBV14 and TRBJ2-1 for the parts outside the CDR3, the full variable domain is EAGVTQFPSHSVIEKGQTVTLRCDPISGHDNLYWYRRVMGKEIKFLLHFVKESKQDESGMPNNRFLAERTGGTYSTLKVQPAELEDSGVYFCASSPGSGGPTNPSSSYNEQFFGPGTRLTVL.